The present T cell receptor (beta chain) was sequenced within a study of T cells after yellow fever vaccination. TCRdb re-analysed the 5' RACE reads in MiXCR, keeping a single row per CDR3 protein. Of about 320,000 distinct CDR3 sequences in the sample, around 4.5% are singletons; the top ten hold just under 20%. Notes on this clonotype: Its antigen is currently unknown.

CDR3 length equals 15 residues. Trimming at V came to 6 bases and at J to 3 bases, leaving 8 bases not matched to a gene. CDR1 and CDR2 (germline): MNHEY, SVGEGT. General study points: CD4 and CD8 compartments shared a small share of clonotypes, likely from convergent recombination. Weaker, the secondary response peaked sooner, at day 5 versus 15.

The chain has TRBV6-2 or TRBV6-3 and TRBJ2-7; TRBD1 agrees at 10 bases. The sequence derives from a man aged 18 to 30 who received the YFV17D yellow fever vaccine. The sequencing used PBMCs, collected 15 days after the yellow fever booster vaccination. CDR3 DNA sequence: TGTGCCAGCAGGGGGACAGGGGAGATTCGCTACGAGCAGTACTTC. Amino acids: CASRGTGEIRYEQYF.